This TCR beta chain came from a study of T cell changes during pregnancy in multiple sclerosis. The V end lost 5 bases, the J end lost 4 bases, and 8 bases lay between the germline ends. The germline V gene has CDR1 MNHNS and CDR2 SASEGT. This CDR3 is built from 12 residues. Here immunoSEQ multiplex PCR was the method, and the copy in TCRdb shows in-frame clones only, minus some. The data show about 52,000 clones, around 94% seen once. This clonotype was obtained from a female donor with multiple sclerosis, enrolled in a pregnancy study. The chain links TRBV6-1 to TRBJ2-5; D gene unclear. Material: CD4+ T cells from peripheral blood mononuclear cells, obtained in the third trimester of pregnancy. The DNA for the CDR3 is TGTGCCAGCAGTCCCCCCTCAGAGACCCAGTACTTC. It is translated as CASSPPSETQYF.